These 30 T cell receptor beta chains were sequenced from one sample in a study of blood T cell repertoires in COVID-19. Here immunoSEQ multiplex PCR was the method, and the copy in TCRdb shows in-frame clones only, minus some. The sample holds roughly 250,000 clones, about 80% seen once. Sequenced: peripheral blood. All receptors derive from a woman in her fifties or sixties with acute or convalescent COVID-19.

The CDR3 DNA reads as TGCGCCAGCAGCCCGGACAGGGGTCCCTACGAGCAGTACTTC. Translating gives CASSPDRGPYEQYF. The chain couples TRBV5-1 to TRBJ2-7, with 9 bases identical to TRBD1. CDR1 SGHRS and CDR2 YFSETQ come from the germline V gene. The V segment lost 4 bases and the J segment 2 bases; nucleotides outside the gene matches: 4. The CDR3 is 14 amino acids. Using reference TRBV5-1 and TRBJ2-7 for the parts outside the CDR3, the full variable domain is KAGVTQTPRYLIKTRGQQVTLSCSPISGHRSVSWYQQTPGQGLQFLFEYFSETQRNKGNFPGRFSGRQFSNSRSEMNVSTLELGDSALYLCASSPDRGPYEQYFGPGTRLTVT.

V is TRBV30 and J is TRBJ1-6; D gene unclear. CDR3 length equals 13 residues. V lost 4 bases, J lost 6 bases, and 10 bases lay in between. Germline CDR1 reads GTSNPN; CDR2 reads SVGIG (reference sequence). The chain's CDR3 is CAWTGKSNSPLHF. The CDR3 region has the DNA TGTGCCTGGACCGGGAAAAGTAATTCACCCCTCCACTTT.

The chain combines TRBV4-2 with TRBJ2-5, with 8 bases aligning to TRBD2. Looked up from germline, CDR1 is LGHNA and CDR2 is YNFKEQ. J lost 1 base, V lost 1 base, and 11 bases had no gene match. The CDR3 sequence is 18 residues long. This CDR3 is CASSQVTQAGATQETQYF. The CDR3 region has the DNA TGTGCCAGCAGCCAAGTTACGCAAGCGGGGGCCACCCAAGAGACCCAGTACTTC.

The chain is built from TRBV2 and TRBJ2-1; 11 bases map to TRBD2. This CDR3 spans 15 amino acids. The V segment lost 8 bases and the J segment 6 bases; nucleotides outside the gene matches: 9. The germline V gene encodes CDR1 SNHLY and CDR2 FYNNEI. The CDR3 region is CASRRLAGPPNEQFF. The CDR3 coding sequence is TGTGCCAGCCGTCGACTAGCGGGACCCCCCAATGAGCAGTTCTTC.

The genes are TRBV29-1 and TRBJ2-3; 8 bases fit TRBD2. This CDR3 is 12 amino acids long. Looked up from germline, CDR1 is SQVTM and CDR2 is ANQGSEA. The trim removed 7 bases at V and 4 bases at J, leaving 4 bases unmatched. The CDR3 spells CSASGLADTQYF. In nucleotides, the CDR3 is TGCAGCGCTAGCGGGCTCGCAGATACGCAGTATTTT.

The chain combines TRBV20-1 with TRBJ2-5; 10 nucleotides agree with TRBD2. This CDR3 contains 13 residues. V was clipped by 6 bases and J by 6 bases; unmatched bases: 7. The V gene's germline CDR1 is DFQATT and CDR2 SNEGSKA (reference sequence). This CDR3 is CSASLAGVKTQYF. The CDR3 DNA follows: TGCAGTGCGAGTCTAGCGGGGGTAAAGACCCAGTACTTC.

The chain is built from TRBV15 and TRBJ1-4; TRBD1 might be the D (5 bases). The V and J ends lost 5 bases and 0 bases respectively, with 22 bases between them. The CDR3 covers 19 residues. Germline loops: CDR1 LNHNV, CDR2 YYDKDF (reference sequence). CDR3 sequence: CATSSTREGWEATNEKLFF. The CDR3 coding sequence is TGTGCCACCAGCTCTACCCGGGAGGGGTGGGAGGCAACTAATGAAAAACTGTTTTTT.

The chain combines TRBV7-8 with TRBJ1-2; possibly TRBD1 for D (6 bases). V lost 4 bases and J 5 bases, leaving 11 bases between the germline ends. There are 13 residues in the CDR3. CDR1 is SGHVS and CDR2 is FQNEAQ in the germline V gene. CDR3 coding DNA: TGTGCCAGCAGCTCAGAGGGACATTATGGCTACACCTTC. Protein sequence: CASSSEGHYGYTF.

The V gene is TRBV4-2, the J gene TRBJ2-3; TRBD2 matches at 11 bases. This CDR3 contains 17 residues. The V gene end was trimmed by 6 bases and the J gene end by 7 bases; junction bases not matched to a gene: 15. The V gene's germline CDR1 is LGHNA and CDR2 YNFKEQ. The chain's CDR3 is CASRQRGSGGALNTQYF. The CDR3 coding sequence is TGTGCCAGCAGACAAAGAGGTAGCGGGGGGGCATTAAATACGCAGTATTTT.

The rearrangement uses TRBV25-1 and TRBJ1-1; D gene ambiguous. CDR3 length equals 15 residues. Trimming removed 3 bases at V and 3 bases at J, with 14 bases between. Germline V lookup: CDR1 MGHDK, CDR2 SYGVNS. CDR3 sequence reads: CASSDPRVRDTEAFF. CDR3 nucleotide sequence: TGTGCCAGCAGTGACCCCCGGGTGCGGGACACTGAAGCTTTCTTT.

The V call is TRBV14, the J call TRBJ2-6; D ambiguous. CDR3 length: 16 residues. Deletions cut 2 bases from V and 0 bases from J, with 8 bases between. Germline V lookup: CDR1 SGHDN, CDR2 FVKESK. The CDR3 is CASSQLASSGANVLTF. The CDR3 DNA reads as TGTGCCAGCAGCCAACTTGCCAGCTCTGGGGCCAACGTCCTGACTTTC.

CDR3 loop: CASSASSGNSYNEQFF. The DNA of the CDR3 is TGTGCCAGCAGCGCTTCTAGCGGGAACTCCTACAATGAGCAGTTCTTC. The chain combines TRBV9 with TRBJ2-1; 9 bases line up with TRBD2. The CDR3 covers 16 residues. Germline assignment: CDR1 SGDLS and CDR2 YYNGEE. J gave up 0 bases and V 3 bases, and 4 bases lay outside the gene matches.

The chain employs TRBV3-1 (or the pseudogene TRBV3-2) and TRBJ2-7; D is possibly TRBD2 (6 bases). Germline CDR1 reads LGHDT; CDR2 reads YNNKEL (reference sequence). V gave up 1 base and J gave up 0 bases, with 16 bases separating them. The CDR3 is made up of 17 amino acids. DNA for the CDR3: TGTGCCAGCAGCCAAGGACCCGCGCGGGATTCCTCCTACGAGCAGTACTTC. This gives the protein CASSQGPARDSSYEQYF.

This sequence joins TRBV5-6 and TRBJ2-7, with TRBD2 identical over 9 bases. V lost 4 bases, J lost 4 bases, and 12 bases stayed unmatched. CDR1 and CDR2 (germline): SGHDT, YYEEEE. The CDR3 spans 16 residues. The CDR3 DNA sequence: TGTGCCAGCAGCCTCAGTCTGGGCGGGAGGGAGTACGAGCAGTACTTC. As protein: CASSLSLGGREYEQYF.

The chain is built from TRBV3-1 (or the pseudogene TRBV3-2) and TRBJ2-5; a weak D match, TRBD2 (5 bases). The germline CDR1 and CDR2 sequences are LGHDT and YNNKEL (reference sequence). V was cut by 4 bases and J by 4 bases, with 22 bases left in between. The CDR3 is made up of 17 amino acids. CDR3 region: CASSPGGGALRRETQYF. CDR3 sequence (DNA): TGTGCCAGCAGCCCTGGAGGCGGAGCCCTAAGGAGAGAGACCCAGTACTTC.

The chain employs TRBV5-5 and TRBJ1-1, with 8 bases fitting TRBD1. CDR1 and CDR2 (germline): SGHKS, YYEKEE (reference sequence). The CDR3 covers 13 residues. The ends lost 4 bases at V and 11 bases at J; junction bases unmatched: 10. DNA for the CDR3: TGTGCCAGCAGCGTACCAGGGGGCGCGGTGGCTTTCTTT. It codes for CASSVPGGAVAFF.

The rearrangement joins TRBV6-4 to TRBJ2-1; 10 positions match TRBD2. Looked up from germline, CDR1 is MRHNA and CDR2 is SNTAGT. With 10 bases clipped from V and 4 bases from J, the junction kept 13 bases outside the gene matches. The CDR3 extends over 16 amino acids. CDR3 sequence: CAILRLAGDLYNEQFF. As DNA, the CDR3 is TGTGCCATCCTACGCCTAGCGGGGGACTTATACAATGAGCAGTTCTTC.

This chain uses TRBV25-1 with TRBJ2-3; D remains ambiguous. The length of the CDR3 is 12 residues. The germline V gene has CDR1 MGHDK and CDR2 SYGVNS. The V and J ends lost 4 bases and 8 bases respectively, with 10 bases between them. The CDR3 reads CASSVTLSTQYF. The CDR3 DNA is TGTGCCAGCAGTGTGACATTATCTACGCAGTATTTT.

This clone was recorded once. The chain uses TRBV6-5 and TRBJ1-1; 9 nucleotides match TRBD1. The CDR3 runs 15 residues. Germline trimming cut 6 bases from V and 4 bases from J; bases unmatched to any gene: 9. Germline CDR1 and CDR2: MNHEY and SVGAGI. The DNA of the CDR3 is TGTGCCAGCAGGATCGGGAGACAGGGGGTCACTGAAGCTTTCTTT. Translated, it gives CASRIGRQGVTEAFF.

This chain uses TRBV6-6 with TRBJ1-2; TRBD1 matches at 9 bases. Germline V gene sequence: CDR1 MNHNY, CDR2 SVGAGI (reference sequence). There are 15 residues in the CDR3. The V and J ends lost 4 bases and 3 bases, in that order; junction bases with no gene match: 6. CDR3 protein: CASSSSGTGYYGYTF. The CDR3 coding sequence is TGTGCCAGCAGTTCATCCGGGACAGGGTACTATGGCTACACCTTC.

The gene calls are TRBV28 and TRBJ1-2; 10 nucleotides match TRBD1. CDR1 is MDHEN and CDR2 is SYDVKM in the germline V gene. V gave up 6 bases and J gave up 5 bases; unmatched junction bases: 6. The CDR3 consists of 14 residues. This chain's CDR3 is CASRRDRGLYGYTF. CDR3 coding DNA: TGTGCCAGCAGGCGGGACAGGGGACTTTATGGCTACACCTTC.

This rearrangement joins TRBV3-1 (or the pseudogene TRBV3-2) to TRBJ2-5; a weak D match, TRBD2 (5 bases). Trimming shortened V by 2 bases and J by 5 bases, and 9 bases separated the two germline ends. Germline values: CDR1 LGHDT, CDR2 YNNKEL (reference sequence). The CDR3 is 13 residues long. The DNA of the CDR3 is TGTGCCAGCAGCCAAAATCGAGGGGAGACCCAGTACTTC. It encodes CASSQNRGETQYF.

This clone occurred a few times. The rearrangement uses TRBV28 and TRBJ1-5; a possible D gene is TRBD1 (5 bases). Trimming took off 5 bases at V and 0 bases at J, with 17 bases between the two ends. This CDR3 spans 17 amino acids. Germline V gives CDR1 MDHEN, CDR2 SYDVKM. CDR3 region: CASSPWDGLYSNQPQHF. In DNA form, the CDR3 reads TGTGCCAGCAGTCCCTGGGACGGACTATATAGCAATCAGCCCCAGCATTTT.

V and J are TRBV18 and TRBJ1-3, with TRBD1 identical over 12 bases. Germline V gives CDR1 KGHSH, CDR2 LQKENI. CDR3 length equals 19 residues. V lost 3 bases to trimming and J lost 0 bases; unmatched junction nucleotides: 9. CDR3 protein: CASSPRMGTGGLSGNTIYF. The CDR3 nucleotides read TGTGCCAGCTCACCGCGCATGGGGACAGGGGGCCTCTCTGGAAACACCATATATTTT.

V and J are TRBV19 and TRBJ2-3, with 7 positions matching TRBD1. The CDR3 extends over 13 amino acids. V trimming: 9 bases; J trimming: 2 bases; junction bases outside the gene matches: 5. Per the germline V gene, CDR1 is LNHDA and CDR2 is SQIVND (reference sequence). CDR3 loop: CASQQGNTDTQYF. CDR3 nucleotides: TGTGCCAGCCAACAGGGGAACACAGATACGCAGTATTTT.

The chain carries TRBV18 and TRBJ1-6, with 7 bases that match TRBD1. With 4 bases clipped from V and 3 bases from J, the junction kept 9 bases outside the gene matches. CDR1 is KGHSH, CDR2 LQKENI, per germline. This CDR3 contains 17 residues. CDR3 DNA sequence: TGTGCCAGCTCACGAGACGGAGGGGGCCTCTATAATTCACCCCTCCACTTT. Amino acids: CASSRDGGGLYNSPLHF.

V gene TRBV28 combines with J gene TRBJ1-3; no reliable D call. CDR1 is MDHEN and CDR2 is SYDVKM in the germline V gene. The germline V and J ends were trimmed by 5 bases and 0 bases, with 17 bases remaining between them. CDR3 length: 17 residues. The CDR3 DNA reads as TGTGCCAGCAGTGGAATACAGTATACCGTCTCTGGAAACACCATATATTTT. Its protein product is CASSGIQYTVSGNTIYF.

The chain carries TRBV28 and TRBJ2-7; a possible D gene is TRBD1 (6 bases). The V end lost 7 bases, the J end lost 4 bases, and 20 bases lay between the germline ends. This CDR3 region has 15 residues. Germline loops: CDR1 MDHEN, CDR2 SYDVKM. CDR3 amino acids: CASITSGQPPYEQYF. In nucleotides, the CDR3 is TGTGCCAGCATCACCTCCGGACAGCCGCCTTACGAGCAGTACTTC.

The chain couples TRBV6-6 to TRBJ1-4; tentatively, D is TRBD1 (5 bases). The CDR3 sequence is 13 residues long. In germline, CDR1 is MNHNY, CDR2 SVGAGI (reference sequence). V gave up 8 bases and J gave up 6 bases, with 13 bases separating them. In nucleotides, the CDR3 is TGTGCCAGCTGGGGGGGGTCGGATGAAAAACTGTTTTTT. Encoded protein: CASWGGSDEKLFF.

This chain's CDR3 is CASSLGQGYQPQHF. For the CDR3, the DNA is TGTGCCAGCAGTTTGGGACAGGGATATCAGCCCCAGCATTTT. The chain carries TRBV6-5 and TRBJ1-5; 9 positions match TRBD1. The CDR3 is made up of 14 amino acids. J was trimmed by 5 bases and V by 4 bases; bases with no gene match: 3. Germline-derived CDR1 and CDR2 are MNHEY and SVGAGI.